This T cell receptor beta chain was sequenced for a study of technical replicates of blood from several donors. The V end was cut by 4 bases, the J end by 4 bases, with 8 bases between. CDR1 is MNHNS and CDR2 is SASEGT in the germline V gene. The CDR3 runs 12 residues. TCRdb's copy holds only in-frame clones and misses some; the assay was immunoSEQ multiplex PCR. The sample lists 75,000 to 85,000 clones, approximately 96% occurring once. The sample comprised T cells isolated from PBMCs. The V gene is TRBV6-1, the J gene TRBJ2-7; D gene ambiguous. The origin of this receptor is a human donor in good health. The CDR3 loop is CASSGGMYEQYF. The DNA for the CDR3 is TGTGCCAGCAGTGGAGGAATGTACGAGCAGTACTTC.